One sample yielded the 9 T cell receptor beta chains listed below, sequenced in a study of identical twins. TCRdb re-analysed the 5' RACE reads in MiXCR, keeping a single row per CDR3 protein. The data contain roughly 690,000 distinct CDR3 sequences, approximately 6% of them singletons. Sequencing was performed on naive T cells sorted from blood. The receptor set was obtained from a man aged 18 to 29 in good health.

The chain combines TRBV7-3 with TRBJ2-2, with unresolved D. Germline-derived CDR1 and CDR2 are SGHTA and FQGTGA. V lost 5 bases and J 5 bases, leaving 9 bases between the germline ends. This CDR3 contains 13 residues. The CDR3 sequence: CASSVIATGELFF. In DNA, the CDR3 is TGTGCCAGCAGCGTAATAGCTACCGGGGAGCTGTTTTTT. The full variable domain, rest sourced from reference TRBV7-3 and TRBJ2-2, is GAGVSQTPSNKVTEKGKYVELRCDPISGHTALYWYRQSLGQGPEFLIYFQGTGAADDSGLPNDRFFAVRPEGSVSTLKIQRTERGDSAVYLCASSVIATGELFFGEGSRLTVL.

This clonotype occurred a few times. The CDR3 here is CASSSSWGRTEAFF. The CDR3 bases are TGTGCCAGCAGTTCTAGCTGGGGGCGGACTGAAGCTTTCTTT. The chain links TRBV12-3 or TRBV12-4 to TRBJ1-1; a weak D match, TRBD1 (6 bases). This CDR3 has 14 amino acids. Trimming removed 4 bases at V and 5 bases at J, with 14 bases between.

This clonotype was seen at least ten times. This rearrangement joins TRBV29-1 to TRBJ2-1; a possible D gene is TRBD2 (5 bases). Germline CDR1 SQVTM, CDR2 ANQGSEA. The CDR3 contains 11 residues. Trimming shortened V by 8 bases and J by 7 bases, and 12 bases separated the two germline ends. The CDR3 region has the DNA TGCAGCTCCCTAAGGAGGAATGAGCAGTTCTTC. This codes for CSSLRRNEQFF.

As to this clonotype: A clone one base away is much larger, so this may be a read error. The rearrangement uses TRBV5-1 and TRBJ2-5; TRBD2 is a possible D gene (5 bases). Germline V lookup: CDR1 SGHRS, CDR2 YFSETQ. The CDR3 contains 13 residues. The CDR3 DNA reads TGCGTCAGCAGTGAGGGATACCAAGAGACCCAGTACTTC. Its protein is CVSSEGYQETQYF.

Ten or more counts support this clonotype. The chain has TRBV11-1 and TRBJ1-5; 7 nucleotides line up with TRBD1. Germline lookup yields CDR1 SGHAT and CDR2 FQDESV (reference sequence). V dropped 0 bases and J dropped 0; count of bases not matched to a gene: 11. There are 19 residues in the CDR3. CDR3 DNA sequence: TGTGCCAGCAGCTTAGCGCGGGGGACAGACCCCTATAGCAATCAGCCCCAGCATTTT. Its protein product is CASSLARGTDPYSNQPQHF.

V is TRBV10-1 and J is TRBJ2-2, with unresolved D. The V gene's germline CDR1 is WNHNN and CDR2 SYGVQD (reference sequence). The CDR3 is 12 residues long. V was cut by 3 bases and J by 6 bases, with 5 bases left in between. The CDR3: CASSDRPGELFF. CDR3 sequence (DNA): TGCGCCAGCAGTGACCGACCCGGGGAGCTGTTTTTT.

Ten or more counts support this clonotype. The gene calls are TRBV7-8 and TRBJ1-4; no firm D call. The germline V gene has CDR1 SGHVS and CDR2 FQNEAQ. The germline V and J ends were trimmed by 1 base and 5 bases, with 17 bases remaining between them. The CDR3 consists of 17 residues. CDR3 nucleotides: TGTGCCAGCAGCTTAGGGTGGTCCAGCCAAAAAAATGAAAAACTGTTTTTT. Protein sequence: CASSLGWSSQKNEKLFF.

V and J are TRBV18 and TRBJ2-1, with 14 bases lining up with TRBD2. Germline assignment: CDR1 KGHSH and CDR2 LQKENI. CDR3 length: 17 residues. With V trimmed by 4 bases and J by 4 bases, 6 bases remained unmatched. Here the CDR3 DNA reads TGTGCCAGCTCACTTGGGACTAGCGGGAGTGTTTACAATGAGCAGTTCTTC. Translated, it gives CASSLGTSGSVYNEQFF.

This clonotype has a handful of counts. The CDR3: CASSPAGAGTDTQYF. The DNA of the CDR3 is TGTGCCAGCAGCCCGGCTGGGGCGGGCACAGATACGCAGTATTTT. V is TRBV28 and J is TRBJ2-3; TRBD1 is a possible D gene (5 bases). The CDR3 covers 15 residues. CDR1 is MDHEN and CDR2 is SYDVKM in the germline V gene. Deletions cut 6 bases from V and 1 base from J, with 14 bases between.